These 11 T cell receptor beta chains came from one sample sequenced in a study of T cell responses to AZD1222 COVID-19 vaccine. Here immunoSEQ multiplex PCR was the method, and the copy in TCRdb shows in-frame clones only, minus some. The table includes about 140,000 clones, roughly 90% detected once. The starting material was peripheral blood, obtained 28 days after the second AZD1222 dose. These receptors were obtained from an adult who received the AZD1222 COVID-19 vaccine.

This clone was recorded a few times. The rearrangement joins TRBV7-2 to TRBJ2-7; TRBD2 aligns across 9 bases. J was trimmed by 4 bases and V by 0 bases; bases with no gene match: 7. The V gene's germline CDR1 is SGHTA and CDR2 FQGNSA. The CDR3 covers 16 residues. CDR3 sequence (DNA): TGTGCCAGCAGCTTAGCGCCTAGCGGGATCTTTTACGAGCAGTACTTC. This gives the protein CASSLAPSGIFYEQYF.

The V gene is TRBV18, the J gene TRBJ2-1; 7 bases line up with TRBD2. V shed 2 bases, J shed 4 bases, and the junction held 17 bases outside the gene matches. Germline lookup yields CDR1 KGHSH and CDR2 LQKENI. The CDR3 contains 19 residues. Here the CDR3 reads CASSPGASGKTLIYNEQFF. The CDR3 nucleotides read TGTGCCAGCTCACCAGGGGCTAGCGGAAAGACCCTAATTTACAATGAGCAGTTCTTC.

The count of this clone is one. The chain is built from TRBV19 and TRBJ2-3; no clear D gene. The CDR3 is made up of 13 amino acids. In germline, CDR1 is LNHDA, CDR2 SQIVND (reference sequence). Trimming pared 6 bases from V and 1 base from J, leaving 8 bases between. The CDR3 here is CASRPMRTDTQYF. The DNA for the CDR3 is TGTGCCAGTAGGCCCATGCGCACAGATACGCAGTATTTT. Variable domain in full (rest from reference TRBV19 and TRBJ2-3): DGGITQSPKYLFRKEGQNVTLSCEQNLNHDAMYWYRQDPGQGLRLIYYSQIVNDFQKGDIAEGYSVSREKKESFPLTVTSAQKNPTAFYLCASRPMRTDTQYFGPGTRLTVL.

The V and J genes are TRBV4-2 and TRBJ1-3, with D tentatively TRBD1 (5 bases). The CDR3 contains 15 residues. Between the trimmed V and J ends, which lost 1 base and 4 bases, there was a span of 11 bases. The germline gives CDR1 LGHNA, CDR2 YNFKEQ. This CDR3 is CASSQVGGTGNTIYF. Here the CDR3 DNA reads TGTGCCAGCAGCCAAGTGGGAGGGACCGGAAACACCATATATTTT.

The chain employs TRBV21-1 and TRBJ1-5; the table's TRBD1 call for D was not verified on the DNA. TRBV21-1 constitutes a pseudogene. The CDR3 is 17 residues long. CDR3 sequence: CASSKERGWLSNQPQHF. Written as DNA, the CDR3 is TGTGCCAGCAGCAAAGAAAGGGGGTGGCTCAGCAATCAGCCCCAGCATTTT.

In its sample, this clone was seen a few times. Here the CDR3 reads CAISDTRDRGSTYEQYV. The CDR3 DNA reads as TGTGCCATCAGTGATACCCGGGACAGGGGGTCCACATACGAGCAGTACGTC. The J gene is TRBJ2-7, the V gene TRBV10-3, with 11 bases matching TRBD1. Germline-derived CDR1 and CDR2 are ENHRY and SYGVKD. This CDR3 spans 17 amino acids. V trimming: 3 bases; J trimming: 4 bases; junction bases outside the gene matches: 11.

The chain uses TRBV5-1 and TRBJ1-1, with 8 bases identical to TRBD1. The CDR3 runs 16 residues. Germline V gives CDR1 SGHRS, CDR2 YFSETQ. J was trimmed by 1 base and V by 4 bases; bases with no gene match: 9. The CDR3 sequence is CASSIGQGTGNTEAFF. In nucleotides, the CDR3 is TGCGCCAGCAGCATAGGACAGGGCACGGGGAACACTGAAGCTTTCTTT.

The chain is built from TRBV6-5 and TRBJ1-3; TRBD1 matches 8 bases. The V gene's germline CDR1 is MNHEY and CDR2 SVGAGI. CDR3 size: 15 residues. With V trimmed by 2 bases and J by 0 bases, 0 bases remained unmatched. CDR3 DNA sequence: TGTGCCAGCAGTTACGGGACAGGCTCTGGAAACACCATATATTTT. This gives the protein CASSYGTGSGNTIYF.

This chain connects TRBV15 to TRBJ2-1; the match to TRBD2 covers 10 bases. Looked up from germline, CDR1 is LNHNV and CDR2 is YYDKDF (reference sequence). V gave up 0 bases and J gave up 0 bases; unmatched junction bases: 8. The length of the CDR3 is 19 residues. CDR3 DNA: TGTGCCACCAGCAGAGAGGGTCTAGCGGGAGTTCGCTCCTACAATGAGCAGTTCTTC. It translates to CATSREGLAGVRSYNEQFF.

The rearrangement links TRBV28 to TRBJ1-1, with a possible D match to TRBD1 (5 bases). The CDR3 sequence is 14 residues long. Germline V gene sequence: CDR1 MDHEN, CDR2 SYDVKM. Trimming took off 6 bases at V and 1 base at J, with 12 bases between the two ends. CDR3 coding DNA: TGTGCCAGCAGCCAAGGGGTGGGGAACACTGAAGCTTTCTTT. This codes for CASSQGVGNTEAFF. The whole variable domain, remainder taken from reference TRBV28 and TRBJ1-1, is DVKVTQSSRYLVKRTGEKVFLECVQDMDHENMFWYRQDPGLGLRLIYFSYDVKMKEKGDIPEGYSVSREKKERFSLILESASTNQTSMYLCASSQGVGNTEAFFGQGTRLTVV.

A single count supports this clone. The chain couples TRBV7-8 to TRBJ1-6; no reliable D call. The CDR3 length is 13 residues. With 1 base removed from V and 8 bases from J, the gap between germline ends came to 6 bases. Germline loops: CDR1 SGHVS, CDR2 FQNEAQ. DNA for the CDR3: TGTGCCAGCAGCTTAGGGGCTTATTCACCCCTCCACTTT. Its translation is CASSLGAYSPLHF. The whole variable domain, remainder taken from reference TRBV7-8 and TRBJ1-6, is GAGVSQSPRYKVAKRGQDVALRCDPISGHVSLFWYQQALGQGPEFLTYFQNEAQLDKSGLPSDRFFAERPEGSVSTLKIQRTQQEDSAVYLCASSLGAYSPLHFGNGTRLTVT.